This T cell receptor beta chain was recovered during a study of blood T cell repertoires in COVID-19. About the research overall: Nucleic acid was either cDNA or gDNA, and it came from T cells, B-cell-depleted T cells, or PBMCs.

The authors' processing: Using reference gene primer amplification, nucleated cell counts were estimated. Assay used: immunoSEQ multiplex PCR; TCRdb lists only in-frame clones, some missing. The D gene and trimming were derived from the DNA, and the V and J assignments and clone size from that table. Here the sample spans approximately 80,000 clones, around 80% being singletons. The receptor's source is a man aged 55 to 70 with acute or convalescent COVID-19. Specimen: peripheral blood.

CDR3: CASSMDSNSNQPQHF. The CDR3 DNA reads TGTGCCAGTAGTATGGACAGTAATAGCAATCAGCCCCAGCATTTT. The chain uses TRBV19 and TRBJ1-5, with a possible D match to TRBD1 (6 bases). Germline lookup yields CDR1 LNHDA and CDR2 SQIVND (reference sequence). The CDR3 has 15 residues. With 3 bases removed from V and 0 bases from J, the gap between germline ends came to 9 bases.